The T cell receptor (beta chain) under discussion was sequenced for a study of cytomegalovirus exposure and HLA in healthy donors. The PCR contained 60 Vbeta and 13 Jbeta primers. The repertoire was sequenced with immunoSEQ multiplex PCR; TCRdb's copy has only in-frame clones and lacks some. This listing includes roughly 140,000 clones. Study-wide results and caveats: The authors reported that TCR beta sequences could predict HLA-A and HLA-B alleles. These predictions were accurate for most subjects in the first cohort.

A word on this clone: Its antigen is currently unknown.

Specimen: PBMCs. The clonotype originates from a male donor in good health and CMV-seronegative.

Written as DNA, the CDR3 is TGTGCCAGCTCAGGGGACATGAACACTGAAGCTTTCTTT. The encoded protein is CASSGDMNTEAFF. The genes are TRBV18 and TRBJ1-1; the D gene is possibly TRBD1 (6 bases). This CDR3 contains 13 residues. Germline CDR1 and CDR2: KGHSH and LQKENI. Trimming stripped 5 bases from V and 0 bases from J, with 7 bases between.